Sequencing of this T cell receptor (beta chain) was carried out in a study of CD8 T cells in ankylosing spondylitis. Study-wide points: Apparently characteristic of ankylosing spondylitis blood was a TCR beta motif (roughly eight highly homologous variants).

In making TCR beta libraries, quantitative 5'-RACE with molecular barcodes was used. TCRdb independently ran MiXCR on the 5' RACE reads; one entry per CDR3 protein. Of around 770,000 distinct CDR3 sequences in the sample, roughly 10% were seen once. This clonotype was recorded at least ten times. The antigen remains undetermined. The receptor's source is a male donor with ankylosing spondylitis. Input material: blood, either unsorted or a sorted T cell fraction (not recorded which).

As DNA, the CDR3 is TGCGCCAGCAGCAAACAGGGGACCCATTTCACCGGGGAGCTGTTTTTT. Amino acid sequence: CASSKQGTHFTGELFF. The genes are TRBV5-1 and TRBJ2-2, with 7 nucleotides matching TRBD1. There are 16 residues in the CDR3. Germline-derived CDR1 and CDR2 are SGHRS and YFSETQ. V lost 4 bases and J lost 4; bases outside the gene matches: 10.